The entry that follows covers one T cell receptor beta chain sequence. Its antigen is currently unknown. After isolation, RNA underwent reverse transcription to generate cDNA as the sequencing template. TCRdb's table, derived via immunoSEQ multiplex PCR, lists solely in-frame clones and lacks some. The repertoire holds 180,000 or so clones, roughly 65% seen once, with about 1.7% in the top ten. The source of the sample is a study of CD8+ T cells in alopecia areata. Whole-study context: Each day, treated patients took oral tofacitinib twice, at 5 to 10 mg per dose. Findings and limits, study-wide: Mice showed TCR sharing more clearly than patients did, possibly owing to HLA. Higher clonality than in normal scalp was seen in lesional scalp, especially alopecia totalis/universalis.

Both peripheral blood and punch biopsies of lesional scalp skin were obtained from patients who had alopecia areata. This clonotype originated in a human donor with alopecia areata. The material was CD4+ T cells sorted from blood, obtained at week 0.

The CDR3 reads CASSQDSGVGTDTQYF. Written as DNA, the CDR3 is TGCGCCAGCAGCCAAGATAGCGGGGTGGGCACAGATACGCAGTATTTT. V gene TRBV4-3 combines with J gene TRBJ2-3, with 8 bases fitting TRBD2. With V trimmed by 0 bases and J by 1 base, 3 bases remained unmatched. CDR3 length: 16 residues. The germline V gene encodes CDR1 LGHNA and CDR2 YSLEER.